This T cell receptor beta chain was sequenced in a study of blood T cell repertoires in COVID-19 (dated by TCRdb to the early 2020s). As for the study more broadly: Collaborator samples came from the United States, Italy and Spain and covered acute and convalescent phases of COVID-19. The prospective study material was composed of cDNA or gDNA derived from T cells, B-cell-depleted T cells, or PBMCs. Deeply sampled blood TCRbeta repertoires from subjects exposed to, actively infected with, or recovered from COVID-19 were included in the dataset. The repertoires were made available in a free public database intended to serve as a resource for research on the immune response to SARS-CoV-2. The samples were drawn from the first 160 participants of the ongoing ImmuneRACE study and from more than 1,000 subjects provided by 6 global collaborators. The sample metadata nearly always contained a de-identified subject ID, COVID-19 status, age in years and sex. Where available, HLA class I and class II types were obtained from metadata supplied by the sample provider rather than from assay-based typing. Broad study findings and their caveats: How much clinical and demographic metadata was included differed by source and by participant, and the metadata was provided uncurated.

Each collaborating institution followed its own protocols to collect whole blood in K2EDTA tubes. For TCRbeta analysis, collaborators shipped samples in one of three forms: frozen whole blood, isolated PBMCs, or DNA extracted from either of those sample types. The immunoSEQ Assay, a bias-controlled multiplex PCR, was used to amplify TCRbeta CDR3 regions from genomic DNA. Turning to the authors' computational methods: The number of nucleated cells in each sample was estimated from the amplification of reference gene primers within the assay. To quantify the absolute abundance of each unique TCRbeta CDR3 rearrangement, sequence reads were collapsed and filtered. For each sample, productive Simpson clonality was calculated by taking the square root of Simpson's diversity index across productive rearrangements. The table was pulled from immuneACCESS by TCRdb, which kept in-frame rearrangements only. Such tables lose some clones; where checked, under half of the loss comes from unresolved V genes, and the rest has no known cause. That table furnishes V, J and clone size, whereas the DNA furnished D and trimming. This sample lists hundreds of thousands of clones; around 86% were detected once. Jointly, the top ten make up more than 2.5% of the sample.

As to this clone: What this receptor recognizes is not known. No base-level quality is on record; no much larger clone is a single base apart.

The material sequenced was peripheral blood. The receptor comes from a man between 60 and 75 years old with acute or convalescent COVID-19.

The DNA is TGTGCCAGCAGCTTTCCACAGGGGTGGGCAACTAATGAAAAACTGTTTTTT. Its protein reads: CASSFPQGWATNEKLFF. The chain is assembled from TRBV5-5 and TRBJ1-4, and 7 junction bases match TRBD1. The CDR3 runs 17 amino acids, cysteine and phenylalanine included. The only DNA kept is the CDR3, 51 bases in frame from the first base. V is cut back by 2 bases and J by 0 bases, with 7 bases in the junction unmatched. Based on the germline V gene (reference sequence), the CDR1 and CDR2 sequences are SGHKS and YYEKEE.